This TCR beta chain was captured by sequencing in a study of cytomegalovirus exposure and HLA in healthy donors. All donors participated as healthy donors of bone marrow. The length of the CDR3 is 13 residues. Germline V gives CDR1 SGHAT, CDR2 FQDESV (reference sequence). V was pared by 5 bases and J by 5 bases, with 5 bases of the junction left unmatched. Vbeta (60) and Jbeta (13) primers were used in the PCR. TCRdb's copy holds only in-frame clones and misses some; the assay was immunoSEQ multiplex PCR. The sample gives roughly 120,000 clones, around 78% of which show up once; around 3.6% is in the top ten.

The chain has TRBV11-1 and TRBJ2-5, with 7 bases identical to TRBD2. The sequenced sample was PBMCs. This receptor was identified in a man aged 40-50 years in good health and CMV-seronegative. The CDR3 spells CASSPREDETQYF. DNA for the CDR3: TGTGCCAGCAGCCCCCGGGAGGATGAGACCCAGTACTTC. The entire variable domain, with the rest obtained from reference TRBV11-1 and TRBJ2-5, is as follows: EAEVAQSPRYKITEKSQAVAFWCDPISGHATLYWYRQILGQGPELLVQFQDESVVDDSQLPKDRFSAERLKGVDSTLKIQPAELGDSAMYLCASSPREDETQYFGPGTRLLVL.